This T cell receptor (beta chain) was captured in a study of Graves' ophthalmopathy and Graves' hyperthyroidism. Transcripts of RNA were the source for amplifying TCR beta CDR3 regions. HTBI-primed RT-PCR formed the first round, and a multiplex PCR formed the second. From the multiplex PCR reads, TCRdb called clonotypes with MiXCR, one entry per CDR3 protein. The table records nearly 400,000 distinct CDR3 sequences, 15% to 20% of them present only once. Study results and caveats: The authors also found most expanded thyroid clonotypes above 0.001 frequency in blood.

Details on this clonotype: No antigen is known for it.

The V end was cut by 6 bases, the J end by 6 bases, with 11 bases between. Germline V CDR1 and CDR2: MNHNS, SASEGT. This CDR3 is 12 amino acids long. The source material was peripheral blood. V usage is TRBV6-1 and J usage is TRBJ1-1, with D hard to call. This TCR derives from a young woman with Graves' ophthalmopathy. CDR3: CASRFLGPEAFF. The CDR3 DNA reads TGTGCCAGCAGATTTCTTGGGCCTGAAGCTTTCTTT.